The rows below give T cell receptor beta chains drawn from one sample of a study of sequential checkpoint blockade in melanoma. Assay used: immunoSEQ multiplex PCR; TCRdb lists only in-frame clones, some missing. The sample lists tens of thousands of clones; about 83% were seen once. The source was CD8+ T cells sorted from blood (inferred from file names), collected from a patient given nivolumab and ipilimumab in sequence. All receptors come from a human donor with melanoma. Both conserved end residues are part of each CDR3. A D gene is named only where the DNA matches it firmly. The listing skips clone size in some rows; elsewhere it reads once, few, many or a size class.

DNA: TGCGCCAGCAGCCCGTATACTAGCTTCACCGGGGAGCTGTTTTTT
CDR3: CASSPYTSFTGELFF
D: .
size: .
J: TRBJ2-2
V: TRBV4-1

DNA: TGTGCCAGCAGACCCAGCGGGGGACTCTACAATGAGCAGTTCTTC
CDR3: CASRPSGGLYNEQFF
D: TRBD2
size: .
J: TRBJ2-1
V: TRBV7-6

DNA: TGTGCCAGCAGCTCCCCAGGGGGCCTCACCGGGGAGCTGTTTTTT
CDR3: CASSSPGGLTGELFF
D: TRBD1
size: .
J: TRBJ2-2
V: TRBV7-6

DNA: TGTGCCAGCAGTCCCCTACAGGGAGCACTGAACCCCTTCTTT
CDR3: CASSPLQGALNPFF
D: .
size: .
J: TRBJ1-1
V: TRBV6-5

DNA: TGTGCCAGCAGTTACCTTCAGGGGGACGAGCAGTACTTC
CDR3: CASSYLQGDEQYF
D: TRBD1
size: .
J: TRBJ2-7
V: TRBV6-6

DNA: TGCAGCGTTGAGGAGACAGGGCTCGAGACTAGTATCTATGGCTACACCTTC
CDR3: CSVEETGLETSIYGYTF
D: TRBD1
size: .
J: TRBJ1-2
V: TRBV29-1

DNA: TGTGCCAGCAGGACGGGATTGAGCTCCTATAATTCACCCCTCCACTTT
CDR3: CASRTGLSSYNSPLHF
D: .
size: medium-sized
J: TRBJ1-6
V: TRBV28

DNA: TGTGCCAGCAGCCCACAGACTAGCGGGGGGGCAGTGGATACGCAGTATTTT
CDR3: CASSPQTSGGAVDTQYF
D: TRBD2
size: .
J: TRBJ2-3
V: TRBV4-2

DNA: TGTGCCAGCCACACCCTACAGGAGTTTAACAATGAGCAGTTCTTC
CDR3: CASHTLQEFNNEQFF
D: .
size: .
J: TRBJ2-1
V: TRBV28

DNA: TGTGCCAGCAGCGCGACAGCCTCCTACGAGCAGTACTTC
CDR3: CASSATASYEQYF
D: .
size: .
J: TRBJ2-7
V: TRBV7-9

DNA: TGTGCCAGCAGTTTCTCCGGGAACACCGGGGAGCTGTTTTTT
CDR3: CASSFSGNTGELFF
D: .
size: .
J: TRBJ2-2
V: TRBV28

DNA: TGTGCCAGCAGTTACTCCTCGAGCGGGGGAGTCTATGGCTACACCTTC
CDR3: CASSYSSSGGVYGYTF
D: .
size: few
J: TRBJ1-2
V: TRBV6-5

DNA: TGTGCCAGCTCACAACCGGGACAGGACTACGAGCAGTACTTC
CDR3: CASSQPGQDYEQYF
D: TRBD1
size: .
J: TRBJ2-7
V: TRBV18

DNA: TGCGCCAGCAGTTACGAGTGGGAGGGCACCGGGGAGCTGTTTTTT
CDR3: CASSYEWEGTGELFF
D: TRBD2
size: .
J: TRBJ2-2
V: TRBV5-1

DNA: TGTGCCAGTAGTATCGGGACAGGGGTTAATCAGCCCCAGCATTTT
CDR3: CASSIGTGVNQPQHF
D: TRBD1
size: .
J: TRBJ1-5
V: TRBV19

DNA: TGTGCCAGCAGCGCCATACAGGGTTACGAGCAGTACTTC
CDR3: CASSAIQGYEQYF
D: .
size: .
J: TRBJ2-7
V: TRBV27

DNA: TGCGCCAGCAGCTTCGACATCAATCAGCCCCAGCATTTT
CDR3: CASSFDINQPQHF
D: .
size: .
J: TRBJ1-5
V: TRBV4-1

DNA: TGCGCCAGCAGCTTGACTAGCGGGAGCCTCTACGAGCAGTACTTC
CDR3: CASSLTSGSLYEQYF
D: TRBD2
size: .
J: TRBJ2-7
V: TRBV5-1

DNA: TGTGCCAGCAGCGCTATCGCCCGCAACTATGGCTACACCTTC
CDR3: CASSAIARNYGYTF
D: .
size: .
J: TRBJ1-2
V: TRBV5-5

DNA: TGTGCCAGCAGCGAAAGACAGGGGGCGAACTATGGCTACACCTTC
CDR3: CASSERQGANYGYTF
D: TRBD1
size: .
J: TRBJ1-2
V: TRBV7-6

DNA: TGCAGCGTCCTGACAGGTTCTGGGGCCAACGTCCTGACTTTC
CDR3: CSVLTGSGANVLTF
D: .
size: .
J: TRBJ2-6
V: TRBV29-1

DNA: TGTGCCAGCAGCCAAATAGGGGGCACTGAAGCTTTCTTT
CDR3: CASSQIGGTEAFF
D: .
size: .
J: TRBJ1-1
V: TRBV16

DNA: TGCGCCAGCAGCTGGGGGACTAGTACGTCCGAGCAGTACTTC
CDR3: CASSWGTSTSEQYF
D: TRBD2
size: .
J: TRBJ2-7
V: TRBV5-1

DNA: TGTGCCAGCAGCCCCGTAGAGGACACTGAAGCTTTCTTT
CDR3: CASSPVEDTEAFF
D: .
size: .
J: TRBJ1-1
V: TRBV6-5

DNA: TGTGCCAGCAGTTCAGGACAGCCCGTCCTTCCCGAAGCTTTCTTT
CDR3: CASSSGQPVLPEAFF
D: .
size: few
J: TRBJ1-1
V: TRBV28

DNA: TGTGCCAGCAGGCCTACAGGGGACGGCTACACCTTC
CDR3: CASRPTGDGYTF
D: TRBD1
size: medium-sized
J: TRBJ1-2
V: TRBV28

DNA: TGCGCCAGCAGCCAAGGGCAGGGGAACACCATATATTTT
CDR3: CASSQGQGNTIYF
D: .
size: large
J: TRBJ1-3
V: TRBV4-1

DNA: TGTGCCAGCAGTCAGAGATGGGACAGCAACTATGGCTACACCTTC
CDR3: CASSQRWDSNYGYTF
D: TRBD1
size: .
J: TRBJ1-2
V: TRBV6-5

DNA: TGCGCCAGCAGCGCGGAAAATGAGCAGTTCTTC
CDR3: CASSAENEQFF
D: .
size: .
J: TRBJ2-1
V: TRBV5-1

DNA: TGTGCCAGCAGTGCGACAGCCATACCCTACGAGCAGTACTTC
CDR3: CASSATAIPYEQYF
D: .
size: .
J: TRBJ2-7
V: TRBV6-5

DNA: TGTGCCATCAGTGATAAGGGGGTGGGGAGTAACTATGGCTACACCTTC
CDR3: CAISDKGVGSNYGYTF
D: .
size: .
J: TRBJ1-2
V: TRBV10-3

DNA: TGTGCCAGCACTATAGGGGTCGGTACCGGGGAGCTGTTTTTT
CDR3: CASTIGVGTGELFF
D: .
size: .
J: TRBJ2-2
V: TRBV28

DNA: TGCGCCAGCAGCCAAGGACTAGCGGGGGTTAATGAGCAGTTCTTC
CDR3: CASSQGLAGVNEQFF
D: TRBD2
size: .
J: TRBJ2-1
V: TRBV4-1

DNA: TGTGCCAGCAGCAGTTCGCCAGGAGAGACCCAGTACTTC
CDR3: CASSSSPGETQYF
D: .
size: .
J: TRBJ2-5
V: TRBV5-4

DNA: TGTGCCAGCAGTGAATTATGGGGGCACTATGGCTACACCTTC
CDR3: CASSELWGHYGYTF
D: .
size: .
J: TRBJ1-2
V: TRBV2

DNA: TGCGCCAGCAGCCAACAGGCCGGGAACACCGGGGAGCTGTTTTTT
CDR3: CASSQQAGNTGELFF
D: .
size: .
J: TRBJ2-2
V: TRBV4-1

DNA: TGTGCCAGTAGTACAGGGACTGCAACCTACGAGCAGTACTTC
CDR3: CASSTGTATYEQYF
D: .
size: few
J: TRBJ2-7
V: TRBV19

DNA: TGTGCCAGCAGCGTAGCGTGGGACTTACAAGAGACCCAGTACTTC
CDR3: CASSVAWDLQETQYF
D: .
size: .
J: TRBJ2-5
V: TRBV9

DNA: TGTGCCAGCAGCTTAGAGTGGACAGTCAATGAGCAGTTCTTC
CDR3: CASSLEWTVNEQFF
D: .
size: .
J: TRBJ2-1
V: TRBV7-9

DNA: TGTGCCAGCAGCTTAGGCGGGACAGGGCACAATGAGCAGTTCTTC
CDR3: CASSLGGTGHNEQFF
D: TRBD1
size: .
J: TRBJ2-1
V: TRBV7-8

DNA: TGTGCCAGCAGCCTCGGACTAGCGGAGAGCTCCTACGAGCAGTACTTC
CDR3: CASSLGLAESSYEQYF
D: TRBD2
size: .
J: TRBJ2-7
V: TRBV5-4

DNA: TGTGCCAGCAGCTTAGACAGGACGGATTATGGCTACACCTTC
CDR3: CASSLDRTDYGYTF
D: .
size: once
J: TRBJ1-2
V: TRBV7-9

DNA: TGTGCAAGTCGCCCGGTCCTATCGCGCACAGATACGCAGTATTTT
CDR3: CASRPVLSRTDTQYF
D: .
size: .
J: TRBJ2-3
V: TRBV12-2